These T cell receptor beta chains were read from a single sample in a study of shared clonotypes between healthy human individuals. Profiled with immunoSEQ multiplex PCR; TCRdb holds only in-frame clones, not every one. The sample comprises about 520,000 clones, approximately 80% of which are singletons, and 12% rests with the top ten. Sequences were obtained from PBMCs. These receptor sequences come from a woman in her thirties or forties in good health. Some clones in this sample may be carry-over from other donors' samples. The CDR3 runs from the conserved cysteine through the conserved F or W. Fields, in order: V gene, clone size, J gene, D gene, CDR3 protein, CDR3 DNA. A D gene is named only where the DNA matches it firmly. Size is stated for part of the rows, as once, few or many counts, or as a class when the clone is expanded.

V: TRBV11-2
size: many
J: TRBJ2-3
D: TRBD2
CDR3: CASSLLRDYSTDTQYF
DNA: TGTGCCAGCAGCCTACTCCGGGACTACAGCACAGATACGCAGTATTTT

V: TRBV11-1
size: .
J: TRBJ2-2
D: TRBD2
CDR3: CASSLTRLAGRPPDGELFF
DNA: TGTGCCAGCAGCTTAACCAGACTAGCGGGACGCCCCCCTGACGGGGAGCTGTTTTTT

V: TRBV28
size: once
J: TRBJ2-1
D: .
CDR3: CASSHRFSYNEQFF
DNA: TGTGCCAGCAGTCACAGGTTCTCCTACAATGAGCAGTTCTTC

V: TRBV27
size: .
J: TRBJ2-7
D: TRBD1
CDR3: CASSLGTGRYEQYF
DNA: TGTGCCAGCAGTTTGGGGACAGGGCGGTACGAGCAGTACTTC

V: TRBV7-3
size: .
J: TRBJ1-1
D: .
CDR3: CASSLIRRGNTEAFF
DNA: TGTGCCAGCAGCTTAATACGGCGGGGGAACACTGAAGCTTTCTTT

V: TRBV27
size: .
J: TRBJ2-2
D: .
CDR3: CASSLNTGELFF
DNA: TGTGCCAGCAGCCTCAACACCGGGGAGCTGTTTTTT

V: TRBV28
size: .
J: TRBJ2-5
D: .
CDR3: CATAQRPRETQYF
DNA: TGTGCCACCGCACAACGCCCGCGTGAGACCCAGTACTTC

V: TRBV5-1
size: once
J: TRBJ2-7
D: .
CDR3: CASSLGQNIEQYF
DNA: TGCGCCAGCAGCTTGGGGCAGAACATCGAGCAGTACTTC

V: TRBV5-8
size: once
J: TRBJ1-2
D: .
CDR3: CASSSRPGRDYGYTF
DNA: TGTGCCAGCAGCTCCCGCCCCGGCAGGGACTATGGCTACACCTTC

V: TRBV4-3
size: medium-sized
J: TRBJ2-2
D: .
CDR3: CASSQDSWAGVAGELFF
DNA: TGCGCCAGCAGCCAAGATTCATGGGCAGGGGTCGCAGGGGAGCTGTTTTTT

V: TRBV11-2
size: .
J: TRBJ2-7
D: .
CDR3: CASSGRQTPSYEQYF
DNA: TGTGCCAGCAGCGGGAGACAGACCCCCTCCTACGAGCAGTACTTC

V: TRBV9
size: .
J: TRBJ1-5
D: .
CDR3: CASSLGQSNQPQHF
DNA: TGTGCCAGCAGCCTCGGACAGTCCAATCAGCCCCAGCATTTT

V: TRBV7-7
size: once
J: TRBJ2-5
D: .
CDR3: CASSFGTQETQYF
DNA: TGTGCTAGCAGCTTTGGGACACAAGAGACCCAGTACTTC

V: TRBV6-1
size: .
J: TRBJ1-4
D: .
CDR3: CANSETLGGVDEKLFF
DNA: TGTGCCAACAGTGAAACCCTTGGGGGCGTTGATGAAAAACTGTTTTTT

V: TRBV19
size: .
J: TRBJ1-6
D: TRBD1
CDR3: CASSDRGRSSPLHF
DNA: TGTGCCAGTAGCGACAGGGGGCGATCGTCACCCCTCCACTTT

V: TRBV5-5
size: .
J: TRBJ2-7
D: .
CDR3: CASSFLGGEQYF
DNA: TGTGCCAGCAGCTTCCTGGGGGGCGAGCAGTACTTC

V: TRBV6-4
size: .
J: TRBJ2-1
D: .
CDR3: CASASGLSSYNEQFF
DNA: TGTGCCAGTGCAAGCGGGCTTAGCTCCTACAATGAGCAGTTCTTC

V: TRBV10-3
size: .
J: TRBJ2-1
D: TRBD2
CDR3: CAISRTSGSPITYNEQFF
DNA: TGTGCCATCAGTCGGACTAGCGGGAGTCCGATAACCTACAATGAGCAGTTCTTC

V: TRBV19
size: .
J: TRBJ1-2
D: TRBD1
CDR3: CASSPGTGGSNYGYTF
DNA: TGTGCCAGTAGTCCCGGGACAGGGGGCTCGAACTATGGCTACACCTTC

V: TRBV7-2
size: .
J: TRBJ2-5
D: TRBD2
CDR3: CARGLALNPEYQETQYF
DNA: TGTGCCAGGGGACTAGCGCTAAACCCCGAGTACCAAGAGACCCAGTACTTC

V: TRBV28
size: .
J: TRBJ1-1
D: .
CDR3: CASSSPGAVNSEAFF
DNA: TGTGCCAGCAGTTCCCCGGGGGCGGTTAATTCTGAAGCTTTCTTT

V: TRBV11-2
size: .
J: TRBJ2-1
D: TRBD2
CDR3: CASSLGLAGGNEQFF
DNA: TGTGCCAGCAGCCTCGGACTAGCGGGAGGCAATGAGCAGTTCTTC

V: TRBV6-6
size: .
J: TRBJ2-5
D: TRBD2
CDR3: CASSSPSGTETQYF
DNA: TGTGCCAGCAGTTCCCCGAGCGGGACGGAGACCCAGTACTTC

V: TRBV5-4
size: once
J: TRBJ2-7
D: TRBD1
CDR3: CASSLVAGQGAYEQYF
DNA: TGTGCCAGCAGCTTGGTGGCGGGACAGGGGGCCTACGAGCAGTACTTC

V: TRBV4-3
size: .
J: TRBJ2-3
D: TRBD1
CDR3: CASSQDWQGATDTQYF
DNA: TGCGCCAGCAGCCAAGATTGGCAGGGGGCAACAGATACGCAGTATTTT

V: TRBV28
size: .
J: TRBJ1-5
D: .
CDR3: CASARGNQPQHF
DNA: TGTGCCTCTGCGCGCGGCAATCAGCCCCAGCATTTT

V: TRBV7-9
size: .
J: TRBJ1-1
D: .
CDR3: CASSLEGGNTEAFF
DNA: TGTGCCAGCAGCTTAGAGGGTGGGAACACTGAAGCTTTCTTT